There are many counts of the clone carrying this TCR beta chain. Antigen specificity is unknown. TCRdb passed the RT-PCR reads through MiXCR, listing each CDR3 protein once. The sample contains about 180,000 distinct CDR3 sequences, about 9% of which appear only once. This specimen comes from a study of response to subunit inactivated influenza vaccine. Overall study findings and caveats: With each seasonal influenza vaccination, the authors suggested, few new T cells are recruited.

V shed 2 bases and J shed 4 bases, with 15 bases lying between them. CDR1 and CDR2 from the germline V gene are DFQATT and SNEGSKA (reference sequence). The CDR3 covers 14 residues. The sequence was obtained from a man aged 50 to 60 who received an inactivated influenza vaccine. The material was non-naive T cells sorted from PBMCs, obtained on the day of vaccination. The chain joins TRBV20-1 to TRBJ2-7, with D perhaps matching TRBD1 (6 bases). CDR3 DNA: TGCAGTGCTAGACGCCAGGGGAATGGTTACGAGCAGTACTTC. It specifies CSARRQGNGYEQYF.